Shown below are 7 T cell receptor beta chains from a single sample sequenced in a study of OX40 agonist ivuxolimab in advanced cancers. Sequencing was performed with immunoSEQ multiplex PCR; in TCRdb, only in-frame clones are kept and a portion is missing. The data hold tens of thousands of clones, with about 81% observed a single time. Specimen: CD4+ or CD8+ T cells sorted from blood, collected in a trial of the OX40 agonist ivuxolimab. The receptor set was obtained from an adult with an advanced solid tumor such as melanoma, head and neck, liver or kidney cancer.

CDR3 residues: CAWSVAQGAQGLTF. The CDR3 DNA follows: TGTGCCTGGAGTGTAGCGCAGGGGGCCCAAGGTCTGACTTTC. The chain couples TRBV30 to TRBJ2-6, with 8 bases matching TRBD1. This CDR3 contains 14 residues. CDR1 is GTSNPN and CDR2 is SVGIG in the germline V gene (reference sequence). The V segment lost 0 bases and the J segment 16 bases; nucleotides outside the gene matches: 11. Based on the CDR3 plus reference TRBV30 and TRBJ2-6, the full variable domain is SQTIHQWPATLVQPVGSPLSLECTVEGTSNPNLYWYRQAAGRGLQLLFYSVGIGQISSEVPQNLSASRPQDRQFILSSKKLLLSDSGFYLCAWSVAQGAQGLTFGAGSRLTVL.

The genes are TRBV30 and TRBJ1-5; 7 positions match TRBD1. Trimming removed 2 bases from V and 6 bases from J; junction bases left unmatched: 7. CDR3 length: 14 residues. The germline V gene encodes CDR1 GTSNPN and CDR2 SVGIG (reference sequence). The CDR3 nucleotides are TGTGCCTGGAGTCCCCGACAGGGAGTTCAGCCCCAGCATTTT. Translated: CAWSPRQGVQPQHF.

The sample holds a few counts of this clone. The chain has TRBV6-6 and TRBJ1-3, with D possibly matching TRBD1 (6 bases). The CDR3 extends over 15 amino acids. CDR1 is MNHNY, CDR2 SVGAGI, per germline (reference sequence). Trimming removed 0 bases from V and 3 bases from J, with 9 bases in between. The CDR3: CASSYSEGGGNTIYF. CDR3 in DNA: TGTGCCAGCAGTTACTCCGAGGGGGGTGGAAACACCATATATTTT.

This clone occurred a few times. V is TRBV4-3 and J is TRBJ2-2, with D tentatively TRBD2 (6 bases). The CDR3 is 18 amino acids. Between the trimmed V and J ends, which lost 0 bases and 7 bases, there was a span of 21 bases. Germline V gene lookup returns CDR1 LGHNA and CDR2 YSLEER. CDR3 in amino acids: CASSQDSAAGRAGGELFF. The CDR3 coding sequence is TGCGCCAGCAGCCAAGATTCGGCCGCGGGGAGAGCAGGCGGGGAGCTGTTTTTT.

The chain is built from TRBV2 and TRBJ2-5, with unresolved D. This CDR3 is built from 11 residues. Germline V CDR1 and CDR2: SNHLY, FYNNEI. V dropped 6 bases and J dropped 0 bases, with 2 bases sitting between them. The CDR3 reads CASSYQETQYF. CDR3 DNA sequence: TGTGCCAGCAGCTACCAAGAGACCCAGTACTTC.

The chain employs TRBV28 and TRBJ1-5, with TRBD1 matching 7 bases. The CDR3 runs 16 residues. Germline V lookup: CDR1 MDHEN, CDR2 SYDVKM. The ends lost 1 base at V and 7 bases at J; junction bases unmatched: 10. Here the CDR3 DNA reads TGTGCCAGCAGTTTATATGGCTTCAGGGGGTCCCAGCCCCAGCATTTT. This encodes CASSLYGFRGSQPQHF. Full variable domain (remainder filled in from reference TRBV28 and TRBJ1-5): DVKVTQSSRYLVKRTGEKVFLECVQDMDHENMFWYRQDPGLGLRLIYFSYDVKMKEKGDIPEGYSVSREKKERFSLILESASTNQTSMYLCASSLYGFRGSQPQHFGDGTRLSIL.

CDR3: CASSQVVGSPMNTGELFF. The DNA of the CDR3 is TGCGCCAGCAGCCAAGTGGTAGGGAGCCCCATGAACACCGGGGAGCTGTTTTTT. The genes are TRBV4-1 and TRBJ2-2, with D possibly matching TRBD2 (5 bases). The CDR3 runs 18 residues. The V gene's germline CDR1 is MGHRA and CDR2 YSYEKL. V was shortened by 1 base and J by 1 base, with 16 bases between the two germline ends.